The next 25 T cell receptor beta chains were all read from a single sample in a study of a mutant IDH1 vaccine in newly diagnosed glioma. Produced via immunoSEQ multiplex PCR; TCRdb's table is partial and in-frame only. The sample yields about 69,000 clones, 86% seen once. The time point denotes: baseline, week 1 (first vaccination visit). Documented treatment: pre-vaccination baseline after standard-of-care therapy. This specimen was PBMCs, taken from a glioma patient treated with radiotherapy, temozolomide or both. The source is a man aged 25 to 40 with glioma.

This clone was seen a single time. The chain uses TRBV7-6 and TRBJ1-1, with D unresolved. From germline, CDR1 is SGHVS and CDR2 FNYEAQ. The ends were cut back, 4 bases at V and 4 bases at J, with 19 bases in the middle. The CDR3 sequence is 16 residues long. The CDR3 reads CASSSATGLLGTEAFF. The CDR3 DNA sequence: TGTGCCAGCAGCTCGGCAACGGGTTTATTAGGCACTGAAGCTTTCTTT. Full variable domain (rest looked up from reference TRBV7-6 and TRBJ1-1): GAGVSQSPRYKVTKRGQDVALRCDPISGHVSLYWYRQALGQGPEFLTYFNYEAQQDKSGLPNDRFSAERPEGSISTLTIQRTEQRDSAMYRCASSSATGLLGTEAFFGQGTRLTVV.

A note on this clone: One end of the junction is discordant with germline, which a read error may explain. The chain has TRBV20-1 and TRBJ1-1; D is ambiguous. The CDR3 contains 11 residues. The germline gives CDR1 DFQATT, CDR2 SNEGSKA (reference sequence). The CDR3 spells CSAPRNTGAFF. As DNA, the CDR3 is TGCAGTGCTCCGCGGAACACTGGAGCTTTCTTT.

The chain is built from TRBV4-1 and TRBJ1-4, with 7 bases lining up with TRBD1. This CDR3 is built from 18 residues. From germline, CDR1 is MGHRA and CDR2 YSYEKL. Trimming at V came to 3 bases and at J to 0 bases, leaving 10 bases not matched to a gene. The CDR3 protein is CASSHTQGLGTTNEKLFF. Here the CDR3 DNA reads TGCGCCAGCAGCCATACACAGGGGTTGGGCACAACTAATGAAAAACTGTTTTTT.

V is TRBV18 and J is TRBJ1-6; no definite D call. CDR3 length: 14 residues. Trimming left V 1 base short and J 14 bases short, with 15 bases between. Germline CDR1 KGHSH, CDR2 LQKENI. The CDR3 DNA reads as TGTGCCAGCTCACCACAGACCCGAGGAGGGACCCTCCACTTT. Protein product: CASSPQTRGGTLHF.

The chain combines TRBV5-5 with TRBJ1-6; 10 nucleotides line up with TRBD1. Trimming took 5 bases from V and 8 from J; bases not matched to a gene: 4. CDR1 and CDR2 (germline): SGHKS, YYEKEE (reference sequence). CDR3 length: 14 residues. The CDR3 bases are TGTGCCAGCAGATACGGGACAGGGGATTCACCCCTCCACTTT. It codes for CASRYGTGDSPLHF.

The rearrangement uses TRBV30 and TRBJ2-7; maybe TRBD1 (6 bases). V was pared by 1 base and J by 2 bases, with 9 bases between. In germline, CDR1 is GTSNPN, CDR2 SVGIG (reference sequence). This CDR3 has 13 residues. The CDR3 is CAWSADRAYEQYF. The CDR3 DNA sequence: TGTGCCTGGAGTGCGGACAGAGCCTACGAGCAGTACTTC.

This clone turned up a few times. J is TRBJ2-7 and V is TRBV11-2, with a possible D match to TRBD2 (6 bases). The CDR3 sequence is 18 residues long. Germline V gives CDR1 SGHAT, CDR2 FQNNGV. Trimming took off 0 bases at V and 0 bases at J, with 18 bases between the two ends. CDR3 in amino acids: CASSLEPSGTLSSYEQYF. As DNA, the CDR3 is TGTGCCAGCAGCTTAGAACCCTCCGGGACTTTGAGCTCCTACGAGCAGTACTTC.

The chain employs TRBV5-1 and TRBJ1-4, with D possibly TRBD1 on 5 matching bases. The V end was cut by 1 base, the J end by 8 bases, with 18 bases between. The CDR3 spans 16 residues. Germline CDR1 reads SGHRS; CDR2 reads YFSETQ. CDR3 loop: CASSLSWGVNVEKLFF. The CDR3, as DNA: TGCGCCAGCAGCTTGTCTTGGGGGGTTAATGTGGAAAAACTGTTTTTT.

This sequence joins TRBV6-1 and TRBJ2-4, with D hard to call. Germline lookup yields CDR1 MNHNS and CDR2 SASEGT. The CDR3 runs to 16 residues. V was clipped by 3 bases and J by 0 bases, with 12 bases between them. CDR3 region: CASSDGFGVAKNIQYF. CDR3 nucleotides: TGTGCCAGCAGTGATGGTTTTGGGGTAGCCAAAAACATTCAGTACTTC.

This clone was found once. The V and J genes are TRBV6-6 and TRBJ1-6, with D tentatively TRBD1 (5 bases). The CDR3 has 14 residues. Germline loops: CDR1 MNHNY, CDR2 SVGAGI (reference sequence). With 2 bases removed from V and 4 bases from J, the gap between germline ends came to 6 bases. The DNA of the CDR3 is TGTGCCAGCAGTTACGACAGATATAATTCACCCCTCCACTTT. Its translation is CASSYDRYNSPLHF.

The sample holds one count of this clone. This chain connects TRBV29-1 to TRBJ2-7, with unresolved D. The germline V gene has CDR1 SQVTM and CDR2 ANQGSEA. The CDR3 sequence is 14 residues long. The V end was cut by 3 bases, the J end by 3 bases, with 15 bases between. The CDR3 bases are TGCAGCGTTGAGGGGATTATTCGCTTCTACGAGCAGTACTTC. Translation gives CSVEGIIRFYEQYF.

The rearrangement joins TRBV28 to TRBJ1-3; a possible D gene is TRBD1 (5 bases). The CDR3 has 12 amino acids. V was cut by 4 bases and J by 10 bases, with 11 bases left in between. CDR1 MDHEN and CDR2 SYDVKM come from the germline V gene. The CDR3 spells CASSSQGYTIYF. CDR3 DNA sequence: TGTGCCAGCAGTTCGCAGGGCTATACCATATATTTT.

CDR3: CATSRQPPGYTGELFF. The CDR3 DNA sequence: TGTGCCACCAGCAGACAGCCGCCCGGGTACACCGGGGAGCTGTTTTTT. The chain links TRBV15 to TRBJ2-2; D unclear. CDR1 and CDR2 from the germline V gene are LNHNV and YYDKDF (reference sequence). CDR3 length: 16 residues. Trimming pared 2 bases from V and 3 bases from J, leaving 13 bases between.

The J gene is TRBJ2-7, the V gene TRBV9, with a tentative D call TRBD1 (6 bases). Germline-derived CDR1 and CDR2 are SGDLS and YYNGEE. This CDR3 contains 14 residues. V lost 4 bases, J lost 0 bases, and 11 bases lay in between. In DNA form, the CDR3 reads TGTGCCAGCAGCTCCCTGGACAGCTCCTACGAGCAGTACTTC. Translation gives CASSSLDSSYEQYF.

The chain uses TRBV5-4 and TRBJ2-2, with D possibly being TRBD2 (6 bases). The CDR3 is made up of 16 amino acids. The germline CDR1 and CDR2 sequences are SGHNT and YYREEE (reference sequence). The ends were cut back, 2 bases at V and 6 bases at J, with 17 bases in the middle. The chain's CDR3 is CASSFLRETGPGELFF. The CDR3 nucleotides read TGTGCCAGCAGCTTTCTTCGGGAGACGGGGCCCGGGGAGCTGTTTTTT.

This clone was detected only once. Other DNA sequences from this sample encode an identical CDR3 as well. CDR3 in amino acids: CASSISGGTTDTQYF. CDR3 in DNA: TGTGCCAGTAGTATCAGCGGGGGGACCACAGATACGCAGTATTTT. The genes are TRBV19 and TRBJ2-3, with 9 bases lining up with TRBD2. The J segment lost 2 bases and the V segment lost 3 bases, leaving 3 bases of the junction unmatched. This CDR3 spans 15 amino acids. Germline V gene lookup returns CDR1 LNHDA and CDR2 SQIVND (reference sequence).

The chain uses TRBV9 and TRBJ2-1, with D unclear. V was cut by 0 bases and J by 13 bases, with 11 bases left in between. The length of the CDR3 is 12 residues. In germline, CDR1 is SGDLS, CDR2 YYNGEE. CDR3 amino acids: CASSVGAGSQFF. CDR3 DNA sequence: TGTGCCAGCAGCGTAGGGGCAGGATCCCAGTTCTTC.

This clone was seen a few times. V is TRBV2 and J is TRBJ1-5; possibly TRBD1 for D (6 bases). This CDR3 region has 15 residues. The germline V gene encodes CDR1 SNHLY and CDR2 FYNNEI. Trimming removed 6 bases from V and 1 base from J, with 13 bases in between. DNA of the CDR3: TGTGCCAGCAGACAACAGGGAGGAAGCAATCAGCCCCAGCATTTT. Protein sequence: CASRQQGGSNQPQHF.

This clone appeared once. This chain joins TRBV28 and TRBJ2-7; D is ambiguous. Germline CDR1 reads MDHEN; CDR2 reads SYDVKM. Trimming took off 7 bases at V and 0 bases at J, with 25 bases between the two ends. The CDR3 extends over 18 amino acids. CDR3 sequence reads: CASTSSLSGQANSYEQYF. For the CDR3, the DNA is TGTGCCAGCACCTCATCACTATCTGGGCAAGCAAACTCCTACGAGCAGTACTTC.

V and J are TRBV13 and TRBJ1-2; TRBD1 aligns across 11 bases. From germline, CDR1 is PRHDT and CDR2 FYEKMQ (reference sequence). V shed 1 base and J 2 bases; nucleotides not matched to a gene: 3. The CDR3 contains 16 residues. The chain's CDR3 is CASSLAGQGANYGYTF. The CDR3, as DNA: TGTGCCAGCAGCTTAGCCGGACAGGGGGCGAACTATGGCTACACCTTC.

This chain uses TRBV7-8 with TRBJ2-5, with 7 bases that match TRBD1. V shed 3 bases, J shed 6 bases, and the junction held 1 base outside the gene matches. Germline CDR1 and CDR2: SGHVS and FQNEAQ. The length of the CDR3 is 12 residues. CDR3 nucleotides: TGTGCCAGCAGCTTGGACAGGAAGACCCAGTACTTC. This encodes CASSLDRKTQYF.

This sequence joins TRBV28 and TRBJ1-1; possible D gene TRBD1, 6 bases. The V gene lost 1 base and the J gene lost 2 bases, with 14 bases spanning the gap. This CDR3 contains 16 residues. CDR1 and CDR2 (germline): MDHEN, SYDVKM. CDR3 region: CASSLYTGTTNTEAFF. CDR3 DNA: TGTGCCAGCAGTTTATACACCGGGACAACCAACACTGAAGCTTTCTTT. Filled out from reference TRBV28 and TRBJ1-1, the complete variable domain reads DVKVTQSSRYLVKRTGEKVFLECVQDMDHENMFWYRQDPGLGLRLIYFSYDVKMKEKGDIPEGYSVSREKKERFSLILESASTNQTSMYLCASSLYTGTTNTEAFFGQGTRLTVV.

This clone has only a few counts. The chain employs TRBV6-5 and TRBJ1-1; D possibly corresponds to TRBD1 (5 bases). The CDR3 loop spans 14 amino acids. The V gene lost 0 bases and the J gene lost 5 bases, with 10 bases spanning the gap. Germline values: CDR1 MNHEY, CDR2 SVGAGI. As DNA, the CDR3 is TGTGCCAGCAGTTACTCGACGGGGGGAACTGAAGCTTTCTTT. Its translation is CASSYSTGGTEAFF.

This clone was observed a few times. V is TRBV7-6 and J is TRBJ1-1; D gene unclear. V was pared by 1 base and J by 7 bases, with 7 bases between. The CDR3 sequence is 12 residues long. Germline V gene sequence: CDR1 SGHVS, CDR2 FNYEAQ. This chain's CDR3 is CASSLVGVEAFF. CDR3 in DNA: TGTGCCAGCAGCTTAGTCGGGGTTGAAGCTTTCTTT. Filled out from reference TRBV7-6 and TRBJ1-1, the complete variable domain reads GAGVSQSPRYKVTKRGQDVALRCDPISGHVSLYWYRQALGQGPEFLTYFNYEAQQDKSGLPNDRFSAERPEGSISTLTIQRTEQRDSAMYRCASSLVGVEAFFGQGTRLTVV.

The chain employs TRBV25-1 and TRBJ2-2; no definite D call. Per germline, CDR1 MGHDK and CDR2 SYGVNS. Trimming pared 4 bases from V and 4 bases from J, leaving 10 bases between. This CDR3 region has 14 residues. CDR3 in amino acids: CASSVTPGTGELFF. The CDR3 DNA is TGTGCCAGCAGTGTTACCCCTGGCACCGGGGAGCTGTTTTTT.